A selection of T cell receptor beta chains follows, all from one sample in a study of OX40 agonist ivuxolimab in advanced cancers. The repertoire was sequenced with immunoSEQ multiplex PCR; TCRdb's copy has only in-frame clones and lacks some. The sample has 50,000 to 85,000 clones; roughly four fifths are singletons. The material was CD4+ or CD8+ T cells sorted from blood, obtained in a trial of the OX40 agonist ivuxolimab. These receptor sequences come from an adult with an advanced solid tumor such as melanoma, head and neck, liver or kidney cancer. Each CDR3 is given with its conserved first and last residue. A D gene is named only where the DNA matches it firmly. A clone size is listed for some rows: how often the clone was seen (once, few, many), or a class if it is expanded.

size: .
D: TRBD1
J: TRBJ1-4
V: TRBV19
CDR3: CATTTVQGYEKLFF
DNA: TGTGCCACAACGACAGTACAGGGGTACGAAAAACTGTTTTTT

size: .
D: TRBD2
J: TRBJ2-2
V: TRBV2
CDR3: CASSVTSGNTGELFF
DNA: TGTGCCAGCAGCGTGACTAGCGGGAACACCGGGGAGCTGTTTTTT

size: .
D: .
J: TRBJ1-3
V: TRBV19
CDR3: CASSSDSSSGNTIYF
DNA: TGTGCCAGTAGTTCTGACAGCAGCTCTGGAAACACCATATATTTT

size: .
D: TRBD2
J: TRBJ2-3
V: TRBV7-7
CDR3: CASSAQLAGGLDTQYF
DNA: TGTGCCAGCAGCGCACAACTAGCGGGAGGGCTAGATACGCAGTATTTT

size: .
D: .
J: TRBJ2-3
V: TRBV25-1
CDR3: CASSESWTTTDTQYF
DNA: TGTGCCAGCAGTGAATCCTGGACAACGACAGATACGCAGTATTTT

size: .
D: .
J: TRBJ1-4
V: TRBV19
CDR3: CASSSPRRGGNEKLFF
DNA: TGTGCCAGTAGCAGCCCTCGCAGGGGTGGGAATGAAAAACTGTTTTTT

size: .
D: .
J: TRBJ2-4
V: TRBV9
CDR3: CASSAQLELAKNIQYF
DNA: TGTGCCAGCAGCGCCCAGCTAGAGCTAGCCAAAAACATTCAGTACTTC

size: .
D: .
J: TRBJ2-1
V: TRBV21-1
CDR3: CASPTLPTEQQEFF
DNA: TGTGCCAGCCCCACTTTACCAACAGAACAGCAGGAATTCTTC

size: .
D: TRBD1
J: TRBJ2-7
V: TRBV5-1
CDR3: CASSSGQGIAYEQYF
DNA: TGCGCCAGCAGCTCCGGACAGGGGATCGCCTACGAGCAGTACTTC

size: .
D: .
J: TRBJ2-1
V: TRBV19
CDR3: CASSMARVGSSSYNEQFF
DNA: TGTGCCAGTAGTATGGCCCGGGTGGGATCGAGCTCCTACAATGAGCAGTTCTTC

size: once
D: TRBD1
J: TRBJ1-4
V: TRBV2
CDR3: CASSELGTVNEKLFF
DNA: TGTGCCAGCAGTGAATTAGGGACAGTTAATGAAAAACTGTTTTTT

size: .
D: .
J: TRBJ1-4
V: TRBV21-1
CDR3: CASSRDRICEKLFF
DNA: TGTGCCAGCAGCAGGGACAGGATCTGTGAAAAACTGTTTTTT

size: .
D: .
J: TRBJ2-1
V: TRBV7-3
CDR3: CASSLRVGSSAPLRSYNEQFF
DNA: TGTGCCAGCAGCTTACGAGTGGGTAGCTCAGCACCCTTGCGCTCCTACAATGAGCAGTTCTTC

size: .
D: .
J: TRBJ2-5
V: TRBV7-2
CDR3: CASRPDTSYQETQYF
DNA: TGTGCCAGCAGACCGGACACCTCCTACCAAGAGACCCAGTACTTC

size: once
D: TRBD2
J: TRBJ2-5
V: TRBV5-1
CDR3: CASSWAGVGETQYF
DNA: TGCGCCAGCAGCTGGGCGGGAGTAGGGGAGACCCAATACTTC

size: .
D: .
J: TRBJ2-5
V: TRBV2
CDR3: CASSGTIRETQYF
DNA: TGTGCCAGCAGTGGGACTATACGAGAGACCCAGTACTTC

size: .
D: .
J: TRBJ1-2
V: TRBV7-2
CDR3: CASTVAFLGAPYGYTF
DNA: TGTGCCAGCACCGTAGCGTTCTTGGGGGCTCCTTATGGCTACACCTTC

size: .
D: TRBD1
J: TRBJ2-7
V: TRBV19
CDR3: CASRTGAGYEQYF
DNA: TGTGCCAGTAGGACAGGGGCGGGGTACGAGCAGTACTTC

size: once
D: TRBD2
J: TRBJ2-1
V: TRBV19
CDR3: CASSKGLVVEQFF
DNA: TGTGCCAGTAGTAAAGGACTAGTCGTTGAGCAGTTCTTC

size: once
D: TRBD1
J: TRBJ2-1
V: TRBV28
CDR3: CASSLLGQGTYNEQFF
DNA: TGTGCCAGCAGTTTGCTCGGACAGGGTACCTACAATGAGCAGTTCTTC

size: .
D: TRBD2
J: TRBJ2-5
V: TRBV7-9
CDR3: CASSSAGAGQETQYF
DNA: TGTGCCAGCAGCTCCGCGGGAGCGGGACAAGAGACCCAGTACTTC

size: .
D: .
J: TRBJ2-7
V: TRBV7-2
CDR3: CASSPDRHEQYF
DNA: TGTGCCAGCAGCCCAGACCGTCATGAGCAGTACTTC

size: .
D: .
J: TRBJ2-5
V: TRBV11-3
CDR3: CASTGVQETQYF
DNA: TGTGCCAGCACAGGGGTACAAGAGACCCAGTACTTC

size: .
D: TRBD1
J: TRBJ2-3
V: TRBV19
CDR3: CASSGGQKISTDTQYF
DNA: TGTGCCAGTAGTGGGGGACAGAAGATAAGCACAGATACGCAGTATTTT

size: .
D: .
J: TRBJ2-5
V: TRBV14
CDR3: CASSQDTTWSWETQYF
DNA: TGTGCCAGCAGCCAAGATACAACGTGGAGTTGGGAGACCCAGTACTTC

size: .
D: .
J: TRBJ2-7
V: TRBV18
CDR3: CASSPPTVFEQYF
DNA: TGTGCCAGCTCACCACCGACAGTCTTCGAGCAGTACTTC

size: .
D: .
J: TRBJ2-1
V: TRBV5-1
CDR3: CASSLASGNEQFF
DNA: TGCGCCAGCAGCTTGGCCAGCGGGAATGAGCAGTTCTTC

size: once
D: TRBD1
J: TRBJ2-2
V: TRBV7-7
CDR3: CASSPGTGTNTGELFF
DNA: TGTGCCAGCAGCCCGGGGACAGGGACCAACACCGGGGAGCTGTTTTTT

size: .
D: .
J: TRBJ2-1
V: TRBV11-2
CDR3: CASSLVPGATLPYNEQFF
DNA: TGTGCCAGCAGCTTAGTACCGGGGGCGACCCTACCCTACAATGAGCAGTTCTTC

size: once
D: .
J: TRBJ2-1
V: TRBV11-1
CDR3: CASSPLQLVYNEQFF
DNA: TGTGCCAGCAGCCCCCTTCAGCTAGTATACAATGAGCAGTTCTTC

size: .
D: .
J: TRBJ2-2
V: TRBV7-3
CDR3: CASSLRDLNTGELFF
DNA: TGTGCCAGCAGCCTCCGGGACTTGAACACCGGGGAGCTGTTTTTT

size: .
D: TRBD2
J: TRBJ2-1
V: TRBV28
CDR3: CASSLIQTSGEFF
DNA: TGTGCCAGCAGTTTGATTCAAACTAGCGGGGAGTTCTTC

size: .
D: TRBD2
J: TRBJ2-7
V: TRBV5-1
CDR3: CASSSLGEREVEQYF
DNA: TGCGCCAGCAGCTCACTCGGCGAGCGGGAGGTCGAGCAGTACTTC

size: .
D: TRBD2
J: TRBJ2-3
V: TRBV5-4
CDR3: CASSGGTSGSTDTQYF
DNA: TGTGCCAGCAGCGGGGGGACTAGCGGATCAACAGATACGCAGTATTTT

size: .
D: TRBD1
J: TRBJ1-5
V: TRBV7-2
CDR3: CASSLWGQGANQPQHF
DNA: TGTGCCAGCAGCCTATGGGGACAGGGGGCCAATCAGCCCCAGCATTTT

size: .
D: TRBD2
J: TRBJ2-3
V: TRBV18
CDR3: CASSALRGTSGITDTQYF
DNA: TGTGCCAGCTCAGCACTTCGTGGGACTAGCGGGATCACAGATACGCAGTATTTT

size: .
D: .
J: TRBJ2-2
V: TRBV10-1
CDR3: CASSGTGDRFTGELFF
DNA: TGCGCCAGCAGTGGTACGGGAGATCGGTTTACCGGGGAGCTGTTTTTT

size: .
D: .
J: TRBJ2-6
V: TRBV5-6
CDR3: CASSLVAGNGANVLTF
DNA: TGTGCCAGCAGCTTGGTCGCTGGCAATGGGGCCAACGTCCTGACTTTC

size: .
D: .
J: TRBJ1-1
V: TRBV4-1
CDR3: CASSQGWASAFF
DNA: TGCGCCAGCAGCCAGGGATGGGCATCCGCTTTCTTT

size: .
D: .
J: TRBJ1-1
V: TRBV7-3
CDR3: CASRKDTLGNEAFF
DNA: TGTGCCAGCAGAAAAGATACCCTTGGGAATGAAGCTTTCTTT

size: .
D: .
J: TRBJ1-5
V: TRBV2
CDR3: CASSPGRPHQPQHF
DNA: TGTGCCAGCAGCCCCGGCAGGCCCCATCAGCCCCAGCATTTT

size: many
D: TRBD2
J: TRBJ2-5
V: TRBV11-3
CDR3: CASSLIAGGMAETQYF
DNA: TGTGCCAGCAGCCTTATAGCGGGAGGGATGGCAGAGACCCAGTACTTC

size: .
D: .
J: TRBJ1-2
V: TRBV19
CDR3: CASSILGTGFSFYGYTF
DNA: TGTGCCAGTAGTATCCTTGGAACAGGGTTCTCATTCTATGGCTACACCTTC

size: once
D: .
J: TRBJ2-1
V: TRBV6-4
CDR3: CASRDKRVQAVNYNEQFF
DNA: TGTGCCAGCAGGGACAAGCGAGTTCAGGCGGTCAACTACAATGAGCAGTTCTTC

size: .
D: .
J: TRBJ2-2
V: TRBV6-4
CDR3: CASSGAGVGAGELFF
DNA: TGTGCCAGCAGTGGAGCGGGTGTAGGCGCCGGGGAGCTGTTTTTT

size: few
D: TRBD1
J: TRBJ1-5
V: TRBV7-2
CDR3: CASSSKQGKVQHF
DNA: TGTGCCAGCAGCTCAAAACAGGGGAAAGTCCAGCATTTT

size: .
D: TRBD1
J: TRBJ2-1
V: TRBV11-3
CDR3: CASSGQGKNEQFF
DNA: TGTGCCAGCAGCGGACAGGGAAAGAATGAGCAGTTCTTC

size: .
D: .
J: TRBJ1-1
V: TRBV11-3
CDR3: CASSREDGEAFF
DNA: TGTGCCAGTAGCAGGGAGGATGGTGAAGCTTTCTTT

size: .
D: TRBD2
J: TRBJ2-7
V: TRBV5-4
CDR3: CASSPRLAGVTEQYF
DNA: TGTGCCAGCAGCCCCCGACTAGCGGGAGTCACAGAGCAGTACTTC